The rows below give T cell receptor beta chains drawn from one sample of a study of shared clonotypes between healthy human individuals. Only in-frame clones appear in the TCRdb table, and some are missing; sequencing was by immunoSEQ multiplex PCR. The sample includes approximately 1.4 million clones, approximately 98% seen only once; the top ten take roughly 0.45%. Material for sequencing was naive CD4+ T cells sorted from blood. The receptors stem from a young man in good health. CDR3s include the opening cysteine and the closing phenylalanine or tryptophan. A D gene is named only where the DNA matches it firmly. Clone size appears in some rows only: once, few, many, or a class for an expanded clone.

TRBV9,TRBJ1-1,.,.,TGTGCCAGCAGCGTAGTATCCCGGAATACTGAAGCTTTCTTT,CASSVVSRNTEAFF
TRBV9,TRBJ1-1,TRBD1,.,TGTGCCAGCAGCAATACAGGGGGACGAGCTGAAGCTTTCTTT,CASSNTGGRAEAFF
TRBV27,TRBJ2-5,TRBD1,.,TGTGCCAGCAGTCCTTACGTAACCCCGGGACAGACGGAGACCCAGTACTTC,CASSPYVTPGQTETQYF
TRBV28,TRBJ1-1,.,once,TGTGCCAGCAGTAGATGGGGGGCAGTTACTGAAGCTTTCTTT,CASSRWGAVTEAFF
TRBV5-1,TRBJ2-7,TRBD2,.,TGCGCCAGCAGCCTAGGGCTAGCGGGGTTCTACGAGCAGTACTTC,CASSLGLAGFYEQYF
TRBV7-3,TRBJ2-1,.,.,TGTGCCAGCAGCTCTCACGGTTTGCTTAGGTTCTTC,CASSSHGLLRFF
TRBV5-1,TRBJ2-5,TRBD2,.,TGCGCCAGCAGCTGGGGACTAGCGGGTCAAGAGACCCAGTACTTC,CASSWGLAGQETQYF
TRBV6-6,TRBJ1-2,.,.,TGTGCCAGCAGTTACTCTATGGACTATGGCTACACCTTC,CASSYSMDYGYTF
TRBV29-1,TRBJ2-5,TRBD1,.,TGCAGCGGAACAGGGGGCTTAGAGACCCAGTACTTC,CSGTGGLETQYF
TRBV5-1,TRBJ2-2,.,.,TGCGCCAGCAGCTTGAATCCGAACACCGGGGAGCTGTTTTTT,CASSLNPNTGELFF
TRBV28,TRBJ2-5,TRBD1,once,TGTGCCAGGACAGGGAGAAGAAAGGAGACCCAGTACTTC,CARTGRRKETQYF
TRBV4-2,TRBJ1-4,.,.,TGTGCCAGCAGCCAAGTTGGCCGAGAAAAACTGTTTTTT,CASSQVGREKLFF
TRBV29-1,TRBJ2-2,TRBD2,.,TGCAGCGTTGGGGGGTGGGCTAGCGGGAGTGCCGGGGAGCTGTTTTTT,CSVGGWASGSAGELFF
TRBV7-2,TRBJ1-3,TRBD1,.,TGTGCCAGCAGCCCCGGACAGGGCCTCTCTGGAAACACCATATATTTT,CASSPGQGLSGNTIYF
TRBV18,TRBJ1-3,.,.,TGTGCCAGCTCACCCTCGCAGGTTGACTCTGGAAACACCATATATTTT,CASSPSQVDSGNTIYF
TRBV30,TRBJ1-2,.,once,TGTGCCTGGACCTACACCGGAACGAACTATGGCTACACCTTC,CAWTYTGTNYGYTF
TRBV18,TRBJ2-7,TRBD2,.,TGTGCCAGTCGACCCGGGGGGGGAGGCTACGAGCAGTACTTC,CASRPGGGGYEQYF
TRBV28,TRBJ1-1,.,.,TGTGCCACCGAGGGGGGTAACACTGAAGCTTTCTTT,CATEGGNTEAFF
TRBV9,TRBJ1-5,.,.,TGTGCCAGCAGCGTAGGGGGGTCTGGTAATCAGCCCCAGCATTTT,CASSVGGSGNQPQHF
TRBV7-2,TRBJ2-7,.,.,TGTGCCAGCAGCTTGGGCCCGACAGGCTACGAGCAGTACTTC,CASSLGPTGYEQYF
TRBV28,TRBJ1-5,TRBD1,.,TGTGCCAGCAGGCCACAGGGGGCAAGCAATCAGCCCCAGCATTTT,CASRPQGASNQPQHF
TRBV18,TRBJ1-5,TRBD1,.,TGTGCCAGCTCAACAGGGGCTAGCAATCAGCCCCAGCATTTT,CASSTGASNQPQHF
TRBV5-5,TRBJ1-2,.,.,TGTGCCAGCAGCGTGGGCCAGGCCCTACTCTATGGCTACACCTTC,CASSVGQALLYGYTF
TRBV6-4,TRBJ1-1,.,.,TGTGCCAGCAGGAGCGAAGCTTTCTTT,CASRSEAFF
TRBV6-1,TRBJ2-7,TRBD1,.,TGTGCCAGCAACAGGGACAGGCCCTACGAGCAGTACTTC,CASNRDRPYEQYF
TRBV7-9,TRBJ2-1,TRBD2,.,TGTGCCAGCAGCTTCTCCGGACTAGCGGAGCGCTCCTACAATGAGCAGTTCTTC,CASSFSGLAERSYNEQFF
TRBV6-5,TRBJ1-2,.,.,TGTGCCAGCAGTTACTCGCAGGGCTATGGCTACACCTTC,CASSYSQGYGYTF
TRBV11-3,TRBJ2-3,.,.,TGTGCCAGCAGCTTAGGACTCCATAGGAACACAGATACGCAGTATTTT,CASSLGLHRNTDTQYF
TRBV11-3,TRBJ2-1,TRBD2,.,TGTGCCAGCAGCCTAAGACTAGCCCAATACAATGAGCAGTTCTTC,CASSLRLAQYNEQFF
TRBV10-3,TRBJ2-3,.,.,TGTGCCACCTCCCCCGTATCAGATACGCAGTATTTT,CATSPVSDTQYF
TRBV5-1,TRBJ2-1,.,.,TGCGCCAGCAGCTTGGCGCAGGGGTACTCTGAGCAGTTCTTC,CASSLAQGYSEQFF
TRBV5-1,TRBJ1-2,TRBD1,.,TGCGCCAGCAGCATAAGGACAGGTCTCAACTATGGCTACACCTTC,CASSIRTGLNYGYTF
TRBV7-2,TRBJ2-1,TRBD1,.,TGTGCCAGCAGCGGTCGGGGACAGAATAATGAGCAGTTCTTC,CASSGRGQNNEQFF
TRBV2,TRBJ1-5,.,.,TGTGCCAGCAGTGAGGTATCCGTCCTTCAGCCCCAGCATTTT,CASSEVSVLQPQHF
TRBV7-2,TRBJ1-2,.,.,TGTGCCAGCAGCTTAGTCTCGGGCTACACCTTC,CASSLVSGYTF
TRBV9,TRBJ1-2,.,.,TGTGCCAGCAGCGTAGGCGGCTTTAACTATGGCTACACCTTC,CASSVGGFNYGYTF
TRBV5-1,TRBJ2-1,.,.,TGCGCCAGCAGTTTGACGGGGTACAATGAGCAGTTCTTC,CASSLTGYNEQFF
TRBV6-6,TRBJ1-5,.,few,TGTGCCAGCAGCCCCAGGGAACAGCCCCAGCATTTT,CASSPREQPQHF
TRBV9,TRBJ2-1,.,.,TGTGCCAGCAGCCCCCAGGGGCTTAACAATGAGCAGTTCTTC,CASSPQGLNNEQFF
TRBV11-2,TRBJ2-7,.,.,TGTGCCAGCAGCCCAGACAGAATCTACGAGCAGTACTTC,CASSPDRIYEQYF
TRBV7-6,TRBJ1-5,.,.,TGTGCCAGCAGCGGGGATGGCAATCAGCCCCAGCATTTT,CASSGDGNQPQHF
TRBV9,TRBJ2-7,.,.,TGTGCCAGCAGCGAGGGGGGACAGCCGTTCTACGAGCAGTACTTC,CASSEGGQPFYEQYF
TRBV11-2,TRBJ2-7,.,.,TGTGCCAGCAGCTTATCCACCCAGGGTTACGAGCAGTACTTC,CASSLSTQGYEQYF
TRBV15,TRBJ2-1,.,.,TGTGCCACCAGCCTTCATTGGAGTGAGCAGTTCTTC,CATSLHWSEQFF
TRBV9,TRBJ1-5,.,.,TGTGCCAGCAGCGTAGAGGGGGGGCCCCAGCATTTT,CASSVEGGPQHF
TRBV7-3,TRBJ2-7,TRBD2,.,TGTGCCAGCAGCTTACGGGAGCGGGGTGAGCAGTACTTC,CASSLRERGEQYF
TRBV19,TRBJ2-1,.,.,TGTGCCAGTAGTACCCGGACGGCAAGCTCCTACAATGAGCAGTTCTTC,CASSTRTASSYNEQFF
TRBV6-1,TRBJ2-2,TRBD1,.,TGTGCCAGCAGTGCATCCGGGACAGCTACCGGGGAGCTGTTTTTT,CASSASGTATGELFF